One and the same sample provided the 7 T cell receptor beta chains below, sequenced in a study of shared clonotypes between healthy human individuals. Selected positively for CCR7 and CD45RO-negative, naive CD8 cells excluded terminally differentiated effector memory CD45RA+ cells. TCRdb's copy holds only in-frame clones and misses some; the assay was immunoSEQ multiplex PCR. This sample has over 2 million clones; about 95% occur once, and the top ten carry around 1.1%. The specimen was naive CD8+ T cells sorted from blood. All receptors derive from a man aged 18 to 35 in good health.

This clone was picked up one time. This rearrangement joins TRBV6-5 to TRBJ2-2, with D perhaps matching TRBD1 (6 bases). Per germline, CDR1 MNHEY and CDR2 SVGAGI. The CDR3 contains 16 residues. V was shortened by 4 bases and J by 2 bases, with 14 bases between the two germline ends. This CDR3 reads CASSLHRDRNTGELFF. The DNA for the CDR3 is TGTGCCAGCAGTTTGCACAGGGATCGAAACACCGGGGAGCTGTTTTTT.

This clone was observed a single time. The chain links TRBV29-1 to TRBJ1-2; no firm D call. V was clipped by 7 bases and J by 4 bases, with 16 bases between them. From germline, CDR1 is SQVTM and CDR2 ANQGSEA. The CDR3 runs 13 residues. CDR3 sequence: CSARGQESYGYTF. The CDR3 nucleotides are TGCAGCGCCCGAGGGCAGGAGTCCTATGGCTACACCTTC.

The rearrangement joins TRBV9 to TRBJ2-6; unclear D gene. This CDR3 contains 15 residues. Trimming stripped 2 bases from V and 0 bases from J, with 6 bases between. Germline assignment: CDR1 SGDLS and CDR2 YYNGEE. CDR3 nucleotide sequence: TGTGCCAGCAGCGTCTCGGACTCTGGGGCCAACGTCCTGACTTTC. Its translation: CASSVSDSGANVLTF.

With regard to this clone: Other nucleotide sequences from this sample produce the same CDR3. The CDR3 bases are TGCGCCAGCAGCTTGGTGGGGGACGAGCAGTTCTTC. Residues: CASSLVGDEQFF. The gene calls are TRBV5-1 and TRBJ2-1; D possibly matches TRBD1 or TRBD2 (5 bases each). The CDR3 totals 12 residues. Trimming shortened V by 0 bases and J by 10 bases, and 8 bases separated the two germline ends. CDR1 SGHRS and CDR2 YFSETQ come from the germline V gene.

About this clone itself: This CDR3 is also generated by other DNA sequences in the sample. This chain joins TRBV29-1 and TRBJ2-7; possible D gene TRBD2, 5 bases. Germline-derived CDR1 and CDR2 are SQVTM and ANQGSEA. The CDR3 loop spans 10 amino acids. V was clipped by 7 bases and J by 3 bases, with 7 bases between them. The CDR3 region is CSGGDYEQYF. Written as DNA, the CDR3 is TGCAGCGGGGGAGACTACGAGCAGTACTTC.

The genes are TRBV30 and TRBJ2-3, with 11 bases aligning to TRBD1. The CDR3 has 19 residues. J gave up 3 bases and V 0 bases, and 14 bases lay outside the gene matches. CDR1 and CDR2 (germline): GTSNPN, SVGIG (reference sequence). This chain's CDR3 is CAWSVIGIRDRGETDTQYF. The CDR3 DNA reads TGTGCCTGGAGTGTAATTGGGATCCGGGACAGGGGGGAGACAGATACGCAGTATTTT.

To note about this clone: This sample includes further DNA sequences coding for the same CDR3. V gene TRBV9 combines with J gene TRBJ2-7, with D unclear. This CDR3 has 15 amino acids. V shed 0 bases and J shed 0 bases, with 10 bases lying between them. Germline CDR1 is SGDLS and CDR2 is YYNGEE. CDR3 region: CASSVASGFSYEQYF. CDR3 bases: TGTGCCAGCAGCGTAGCTTCCGGCTTCTCCTACGAGCAGTACTTC.